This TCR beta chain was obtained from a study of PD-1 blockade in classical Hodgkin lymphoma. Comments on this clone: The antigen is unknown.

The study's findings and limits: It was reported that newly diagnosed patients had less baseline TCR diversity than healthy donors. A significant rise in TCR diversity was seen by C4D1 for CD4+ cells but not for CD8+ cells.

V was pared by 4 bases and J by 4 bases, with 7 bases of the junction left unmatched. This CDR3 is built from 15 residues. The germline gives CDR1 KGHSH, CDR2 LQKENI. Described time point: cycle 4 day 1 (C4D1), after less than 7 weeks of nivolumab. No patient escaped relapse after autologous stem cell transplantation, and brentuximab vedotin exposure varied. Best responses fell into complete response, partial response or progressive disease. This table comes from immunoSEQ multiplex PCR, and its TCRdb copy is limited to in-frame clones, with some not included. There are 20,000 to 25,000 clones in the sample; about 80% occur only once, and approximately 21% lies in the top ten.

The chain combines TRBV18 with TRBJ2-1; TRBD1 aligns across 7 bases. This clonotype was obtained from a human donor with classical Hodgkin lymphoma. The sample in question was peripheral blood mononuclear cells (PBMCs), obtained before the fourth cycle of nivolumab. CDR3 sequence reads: CASSLIPGQYNEQFF. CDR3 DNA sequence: TGTGCCAGCTCACTCATACCGGGACAGTACAATGAGCAGTTCTTC.